This T cell receptor (beta chain) originates from a study of cytomegalovirus exposure and HLA in healthy donors. Study findings and constraints: Among TCR beta chains, those listed as cytomegalovirus-associated numbered more than 150. One variant, a missense change in DCLRE1C, was linked in a later analysis to TCR beta V- and J-gene trimming. CMV serostatus stood as the only immune exposure information on hand.

With 60 Vbeta and 13 Jbeta primers, the PCR was carried out. Sequencing used immunoSEQ multiplex PCR; TCRdb keeps in-frame clones, though not all of them. The data show some 150,000 clones, roughly 80% seen once. Regarding this clone: No antigen is known for it.

CDR1 and CDR2 from the germline V gene are MNHNS and SASEGT. V shed 8 bases and J shed 4 bases, with 20 bases lying between them. This CDR3 is built from 15 residues. The sequence came from a female donor in good health and CMV-seronegative. The V call is TRBV6-1, the J call TRBJ1-1; possibly TRBD1 for D (5 bases). The sequenced sample was PBMCs. Here the CDR3 DNA reads TGTGCCAGCCCGCCCCCCGTCAGGGAGGGCACTGAAGCTTTCTTT. It specifies CASPPPVREGTEAFF.